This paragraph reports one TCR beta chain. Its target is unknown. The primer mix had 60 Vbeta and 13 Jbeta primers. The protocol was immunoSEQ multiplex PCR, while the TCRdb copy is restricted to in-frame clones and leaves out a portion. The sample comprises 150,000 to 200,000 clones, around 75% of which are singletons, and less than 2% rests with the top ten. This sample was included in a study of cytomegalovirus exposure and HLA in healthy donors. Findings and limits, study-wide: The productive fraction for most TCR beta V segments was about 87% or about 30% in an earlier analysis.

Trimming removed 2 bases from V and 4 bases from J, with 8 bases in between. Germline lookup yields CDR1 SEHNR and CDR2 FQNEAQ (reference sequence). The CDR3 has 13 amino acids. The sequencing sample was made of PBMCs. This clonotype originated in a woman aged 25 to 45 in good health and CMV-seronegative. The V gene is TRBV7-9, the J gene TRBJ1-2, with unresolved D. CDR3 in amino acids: CASSLFGSYGYTF. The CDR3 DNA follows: TGTGCCAGCAGCTTATTTGGGAGCTATGGCTACACCTTC.